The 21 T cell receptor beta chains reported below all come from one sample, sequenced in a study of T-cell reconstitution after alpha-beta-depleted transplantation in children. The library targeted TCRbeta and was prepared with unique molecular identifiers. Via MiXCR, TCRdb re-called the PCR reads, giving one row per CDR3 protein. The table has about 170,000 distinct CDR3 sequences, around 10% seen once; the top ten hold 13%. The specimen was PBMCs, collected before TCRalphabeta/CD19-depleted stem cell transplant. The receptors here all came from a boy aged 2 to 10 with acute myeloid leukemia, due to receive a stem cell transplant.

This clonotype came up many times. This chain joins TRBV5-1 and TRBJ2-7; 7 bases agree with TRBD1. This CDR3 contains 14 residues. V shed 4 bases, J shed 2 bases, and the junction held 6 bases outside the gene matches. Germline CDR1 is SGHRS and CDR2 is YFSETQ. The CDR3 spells CASSTGQATYEQYF. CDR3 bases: TGCGCCAGCAGCACCGGACAGGCAACCTACGAGCAGTACTTC. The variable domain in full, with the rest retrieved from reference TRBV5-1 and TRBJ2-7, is KAGVTQTPRYLIKTRGQQVTLSCSPISGHRSVSWYQQTPGQGLQFLFEYFSETQRNKGNFPGRFSGRQFSNSRSEMNVSTLELGDSALYLCASSTGQATYEQYFGPGTRLTVT.

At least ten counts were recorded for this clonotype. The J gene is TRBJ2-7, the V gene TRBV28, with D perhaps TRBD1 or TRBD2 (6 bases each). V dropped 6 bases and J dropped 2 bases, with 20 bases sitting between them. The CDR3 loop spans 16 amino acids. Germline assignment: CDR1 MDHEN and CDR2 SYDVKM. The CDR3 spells CASSSTGGGTPYEQYF. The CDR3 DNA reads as TGTGCCAGCAGCTCGACCGGGGGCGGGACCCCCTACGAGCAGTACTTC. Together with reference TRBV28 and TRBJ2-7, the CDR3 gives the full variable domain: DVKVTQSSRYLVKRTGEKVFLECVQDMDHENMFWYRQDPGLGLRLIYFSYDVKMKEKGDIPEGYSVSREKKERFSLILESASTNQTSMYLCASSSTGGGTPYEQYFGPGTRLTVT.

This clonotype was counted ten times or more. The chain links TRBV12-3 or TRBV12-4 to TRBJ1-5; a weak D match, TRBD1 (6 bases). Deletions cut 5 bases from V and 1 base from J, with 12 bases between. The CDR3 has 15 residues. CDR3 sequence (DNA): TGTGCCAGCAGTCCCGGGGGGGCAAGCAATCAGCCCCAGCATTTT. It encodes CASSPGGASNQPQHF.

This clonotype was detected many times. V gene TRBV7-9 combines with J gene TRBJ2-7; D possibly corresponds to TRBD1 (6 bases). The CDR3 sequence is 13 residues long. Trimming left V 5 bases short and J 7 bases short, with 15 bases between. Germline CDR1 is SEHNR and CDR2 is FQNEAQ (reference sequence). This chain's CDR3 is CASSTGQLREQYF. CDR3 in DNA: TGTGCCAGCAGCACAGGACAGCTTAGGGAGCAGTACTTC. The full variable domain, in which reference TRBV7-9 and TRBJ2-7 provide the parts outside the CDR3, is DTGVSQNPRHKITKRGQNVTFRCDPISEHNRLYWYRQTLGQGPEFLTYFQNEAQLEKSRLLSDRFSAERPKGSFSTLEIQRTEQGDSAMYLCASSTGQLREQYFGPGTRLTVT.

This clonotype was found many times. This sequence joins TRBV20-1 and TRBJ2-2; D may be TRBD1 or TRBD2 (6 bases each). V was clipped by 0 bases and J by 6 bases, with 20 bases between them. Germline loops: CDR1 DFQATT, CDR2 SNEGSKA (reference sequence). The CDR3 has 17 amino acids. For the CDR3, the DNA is TGCAGTGCTAGAGAGGGGGGTGGGGGGCGTTCGCCCGGGGAGCTGTTTTTT. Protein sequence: CSAREGGGGRSPGELFF.

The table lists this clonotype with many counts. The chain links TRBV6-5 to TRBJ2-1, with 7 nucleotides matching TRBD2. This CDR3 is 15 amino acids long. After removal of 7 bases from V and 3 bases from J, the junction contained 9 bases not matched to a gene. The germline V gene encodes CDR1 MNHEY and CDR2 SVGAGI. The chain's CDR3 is CASTSGVERYNEQFF. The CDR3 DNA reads TGTGCCAGCACCAGCGGGGTCGAACGCTACAATGAGCAGTTCTTC.

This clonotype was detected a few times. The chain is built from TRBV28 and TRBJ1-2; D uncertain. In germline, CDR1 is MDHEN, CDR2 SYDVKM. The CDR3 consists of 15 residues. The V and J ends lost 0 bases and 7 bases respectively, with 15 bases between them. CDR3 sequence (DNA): TGTGCCAGCAGTTTATGGACGGGAGGTGGTGGTGGCTACACCTTC. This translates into CASSLWTGGGGGYTF.

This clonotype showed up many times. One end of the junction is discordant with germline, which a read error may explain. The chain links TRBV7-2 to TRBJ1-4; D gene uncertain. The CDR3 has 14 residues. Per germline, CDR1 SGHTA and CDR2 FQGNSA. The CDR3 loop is CAISSRATNEKLFF. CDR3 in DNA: TGTGCCATCAGCTCTCGCGCAACTAATGAAAAACTGTTTTTT.

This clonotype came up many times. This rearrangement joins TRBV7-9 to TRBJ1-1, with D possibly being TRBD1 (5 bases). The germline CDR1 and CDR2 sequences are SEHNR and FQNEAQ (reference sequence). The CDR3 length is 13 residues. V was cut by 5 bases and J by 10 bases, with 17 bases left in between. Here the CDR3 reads CASSPMDGGRAFF. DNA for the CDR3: TGTGCCAGCAGCCCCATGGATGGGGGACGAGCTTTCTTT. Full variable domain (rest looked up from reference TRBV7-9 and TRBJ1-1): DTGVSQNPRHKITKRGQNVTFRCDPISEHNRLYWYRQTLGQGPEFLTYFQNEAQLEKSRLLSDRFSAERPKGSFSTLEIQRTEQGDSAMYLCASSPMDGGRAFFGQGTRLTVV.

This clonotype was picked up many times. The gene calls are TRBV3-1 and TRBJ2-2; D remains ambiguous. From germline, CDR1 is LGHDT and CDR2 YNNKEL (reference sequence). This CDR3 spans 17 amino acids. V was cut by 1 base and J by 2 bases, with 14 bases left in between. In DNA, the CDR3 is TGTGCCAGCAGCCAAGGTGTCACTCAAATTAACACCGGGGAGCTGTTTTTT. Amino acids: CASSQGVTQINTGELFF.

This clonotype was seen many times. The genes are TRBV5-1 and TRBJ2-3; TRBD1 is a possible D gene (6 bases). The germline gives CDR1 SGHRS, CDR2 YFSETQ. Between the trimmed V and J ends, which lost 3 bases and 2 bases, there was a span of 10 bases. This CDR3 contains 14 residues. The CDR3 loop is CASSSTGHTDTQYF. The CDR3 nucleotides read TGCGCCAGCAGCTCGACAGGCCACACAGATACGCAGTATTTT.

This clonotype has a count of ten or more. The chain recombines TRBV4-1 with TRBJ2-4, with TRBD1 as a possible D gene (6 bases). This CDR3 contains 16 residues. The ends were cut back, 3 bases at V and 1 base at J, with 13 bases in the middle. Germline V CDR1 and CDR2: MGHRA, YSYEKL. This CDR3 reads CASSQTLGAAKNIQYF. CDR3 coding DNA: TGCGCCAGCAGCCAGACCTTGGGGGCGGCCAAAAACATTCAGTACTTC.

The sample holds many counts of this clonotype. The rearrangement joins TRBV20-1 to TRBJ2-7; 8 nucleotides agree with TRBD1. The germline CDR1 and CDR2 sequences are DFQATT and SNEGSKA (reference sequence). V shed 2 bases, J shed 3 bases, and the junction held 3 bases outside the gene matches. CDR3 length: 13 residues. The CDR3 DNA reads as TGCAGTGCTAGACGGGACAGGAGCTACGAGCAGTACGTC. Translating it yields CSARRDRSYEQYV.

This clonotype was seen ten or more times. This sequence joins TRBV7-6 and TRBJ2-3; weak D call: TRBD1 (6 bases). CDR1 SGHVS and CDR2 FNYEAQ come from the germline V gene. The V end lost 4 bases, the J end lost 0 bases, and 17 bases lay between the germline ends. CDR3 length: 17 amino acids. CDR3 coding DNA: TGTGCCAGCAGCTCCGGACAGCATTCAACTAGCACAGATACGCAGTATTTT. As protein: CASSSGQHSTSTDTQYF.

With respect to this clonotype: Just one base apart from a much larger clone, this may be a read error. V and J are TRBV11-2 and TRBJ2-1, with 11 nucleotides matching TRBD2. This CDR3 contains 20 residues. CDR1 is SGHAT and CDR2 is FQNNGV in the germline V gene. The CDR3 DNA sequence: TGTGTCAGCAGCTCCCCATACTCGGGACTAGCGGTTAGCTCCTACAATGAGCAGTTCTTC. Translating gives CVSSSPYSGLAVSSYNEQFF.

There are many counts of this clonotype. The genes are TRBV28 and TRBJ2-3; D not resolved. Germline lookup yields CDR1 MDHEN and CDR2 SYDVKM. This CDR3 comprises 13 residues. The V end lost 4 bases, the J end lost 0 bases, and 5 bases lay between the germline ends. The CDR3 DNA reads TGTGCCAGCAGTTCGACTAGCACAGATACGCAGTATTTT. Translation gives CASSSTSTDTQYF.

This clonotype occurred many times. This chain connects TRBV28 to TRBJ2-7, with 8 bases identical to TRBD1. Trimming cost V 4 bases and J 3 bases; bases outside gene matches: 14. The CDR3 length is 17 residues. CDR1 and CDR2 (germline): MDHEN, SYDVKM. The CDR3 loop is CASSSLFSGTGFYEQYF. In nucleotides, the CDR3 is TGTGCCAGCAGTTCCCTTTTCTCCGGGACAGGTTTCTACGAGCAGTACTTC.

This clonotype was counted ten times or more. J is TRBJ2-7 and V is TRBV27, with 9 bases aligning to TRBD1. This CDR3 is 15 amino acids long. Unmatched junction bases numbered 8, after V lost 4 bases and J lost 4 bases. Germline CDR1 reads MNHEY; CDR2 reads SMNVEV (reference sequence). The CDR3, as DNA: TGTGCCAGCAGTTCTACGGGACAGGGTCAGTACGAGCAGTACGTC. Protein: CASSSTGQGQYEQYV.

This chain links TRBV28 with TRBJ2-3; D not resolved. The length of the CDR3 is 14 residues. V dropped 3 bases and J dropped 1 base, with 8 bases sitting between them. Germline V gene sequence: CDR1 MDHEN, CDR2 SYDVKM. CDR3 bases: TGTGCCAGCAGTTTCGTCGCAGGCACAGATACGCAGTATTTT. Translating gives CASSFVAGTDTQYF. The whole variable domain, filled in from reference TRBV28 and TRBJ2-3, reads DVKVTQSSRYLVKRTGEKVFLECVQDMDHENMFWYRQDPGLGLRLIYFSYDVKMKEKGDIPEGYSVSREKKERFSLILESASTNQTSMYLCASSFVAGTDTQYFGPGTRLTVL.

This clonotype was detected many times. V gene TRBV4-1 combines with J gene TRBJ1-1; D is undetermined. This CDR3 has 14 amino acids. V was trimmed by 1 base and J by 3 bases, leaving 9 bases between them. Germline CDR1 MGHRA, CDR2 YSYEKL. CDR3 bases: TGCGCCAGCAGCCAAGTCTTGGGTTACACTGAAGCTTTCTTT. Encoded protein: CASSQVLGYTEAFF.

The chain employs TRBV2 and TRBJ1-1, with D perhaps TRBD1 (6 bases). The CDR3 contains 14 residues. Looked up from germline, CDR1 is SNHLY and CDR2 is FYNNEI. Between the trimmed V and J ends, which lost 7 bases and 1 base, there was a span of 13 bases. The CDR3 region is CASKADRQNTEAFF. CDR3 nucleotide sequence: TGTGCCAGCAAGGCCGACAGGCAGAACACTGAAGCTTTCTTT.